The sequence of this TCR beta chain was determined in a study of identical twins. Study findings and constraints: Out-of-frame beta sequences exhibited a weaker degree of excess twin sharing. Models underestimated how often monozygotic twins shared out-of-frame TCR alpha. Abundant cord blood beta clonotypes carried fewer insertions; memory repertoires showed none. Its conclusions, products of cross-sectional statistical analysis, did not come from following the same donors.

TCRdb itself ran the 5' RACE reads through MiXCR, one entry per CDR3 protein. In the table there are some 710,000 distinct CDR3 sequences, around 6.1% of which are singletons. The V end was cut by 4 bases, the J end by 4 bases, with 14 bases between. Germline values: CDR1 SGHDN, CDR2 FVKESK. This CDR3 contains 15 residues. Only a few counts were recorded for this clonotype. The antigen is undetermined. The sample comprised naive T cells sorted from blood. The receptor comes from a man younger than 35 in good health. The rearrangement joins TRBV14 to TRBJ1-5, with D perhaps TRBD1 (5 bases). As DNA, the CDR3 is TGTGCCAGCAGCCCGGCGGGCAGGGCGAATCAGCCCCAGCATTTT. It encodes CASSPAGRANQPQHF.